Listed here are 29 T cell receptor beta chains from one sample, sequenced in a study of identical twins. TCRdb re-analysed the 5' RACE reads in MiXCR, keeping a single row per CDR3 protein. The repertoire includes about 890,000 distinct CDR3 sequences, approximately 13% of them detected once, and around 1.5% sits in the top ten. In addition, the sample was reused for a study of yellow fever vaccine responses in identical twins.

The sequenced sample was PBMCs. These receptors were obtained from a woman younger than 30 in good health.

This clonotype occurred a few times. The CDR3 DNA reads as TGTGCCATCAGTGAACAGGGGATGGGATCGGGATCACCCCTCCACTTT. As protein: CAISEQGMGSGSPLHF. The chain couples TRBV10-3 to TRBJ1-6; 7 bases match TRBD1. Germline-derived CDR1 and CDR2 are ENHRY and SYGVKD. CDR3 length: 16 residues. V lost 3 bases to trimming and J lost 10 bases; unmatched junction nucleotides: 12.

This clonotype was counted a few times. The genes are TRBV3-1 and TRBJ2-1; 12 bases line up with TRBD2. CDR3 length equals 16 residues. After removal of 3 bases from V and 10 bases from J, the junction contained 10 bases not matched to a gene. CDR1 is LGHDT, CDR2 YNNKEL, per germline (reference sequence). The CDR3: CASSQTSGGLGREQFF. CDR3 nucleotides: TGTGCCAGCAGCCAGACTAGCGGGGGCCTAGGGCGGGAGCAGTTCTTC.

The rearrangement joins TRBV2 to TRBJ2-7; 7 nucleotides match TRBD1. The CDR3 sequence is 15 residues long. Germline V gene data show CDR1 as SNHLY and CDR2 as FYNNEI. J gave up 2 bases and V 8 bases, and 12 bases lay outside the gene matches. The DNA for the CDR3 is TGTGCCAGCCGGGACAGTTTAAGGGATGCCTACGAGCAGTACTTC. Its translation: CASRDSLRDAYEQYF. The full variable domain, its missing parts supplied by reference TRBV2 and TRBJ2-7, is EPEVTQTPSHQVTQMGQEVILRCVPISNHLYFYWYRQILGQKVEFLVSFYNNEISEKSEIFDDQFSVERPDGSNFTLKIRSTKLEDSAMYFCASRDSLRDAYEQYFGPGTRLTVT.

J is TRBJ2-3 and V is TRBV24-1; tentatively, D is TRBD2 (6 bases). Germline CDR1 is KGHDR and CDR2 is SFDVKD. CDR3 size: 15 residues. V dropped 6 bases and J dropped 0 bases, with 12 bases sitting between them. CDR3 region: CATSYRAGSTDTQYF. The CDR3 nucleotides are TGTGCCACCAGTTATCGGGCGGGGAGCACAGATACGCAGTATTTT.

This clonotype has more than one count but fewer than ten. The chain carries TRBV7-2 and TRBJ2-3; no clear D. The ends were cut back, 5 bases at V and 6 bases at J, with 15 bases in the middle. This CDR3 has 14 amino acids. The V gene's germline CDR1 is SGHTA and CDR2 FQGNSA. CDR3 region: CASSPAPGVDTQYF. CDR3 DNA sequence: TGTGCCAGCAGCCCTGCGCCTGGGGTTGATACGCAGTATTTT.

This clonotype showed up just a few times. The rearrangement joins TRBV14 to TRBJ1-3; no clear D gene. Trimming stripped 0 bases from V and 2 bases from J, with 14 bases between. The CDR3 has 17 residues. Germline CDR1 and CDR2: SGHDN and FVKESK. This CDR3 reads CASSQDLGLWTGNTIYF. The CDR3 bases are TGTGCCAGCAGCCAAGATTTGGGCCTATGGACTGGAAACACCATATATTTT.

The chain couples TRBV18 to TRBJ2-2; no definite D call. The CDR3 has 13 residues. With 10 bases removed from V and 1 base from J, the gap between germline ends came to 10 bases. From germline, CDR1 is KGHSH and CDR2 LQKENI. CDR3 in DNA: TGTGCCACCTCGCCACAGAACACCGGGGAGCTGTTTTTT. It specifies CATSPQNTGELFF.

The V gene is TRBV12-3 or TRBV12-4, the J gene TRBJ2-4; D is perhaps TRBD2 (5 bases). V lost 5 bases and J 14 bases, leaving 22 bases between the germline ends. This CDR3 spans 14 amino acids. CDR3 nucleotides: TGTGCCAGCAGTCCGCCCCCGCCGGCGGGCGAGAAGTACTTC. It codes for CASSPPPPAGEKYF.

This clonotype was observed a few times. The CDR3 DNA reads TGTGCCAGCAGACCCGACAGGGTTCGTCAGCCCCAGCATTTT. It translates to CASRPDRVRQPQHF. The chain couples TRBV6-1 to TRBJ1-5, with 7 bases lining up with TRBD1. After removal of 6 bases from V and 6 bases from J, the junction contained 8 bases not matched to a gene. This CDR3 has 14 amino acids. Germline V CDR1 and CDR2: MNHNS, SASEGT.

V gene TRBV5-1 combines with J gene TRBJ2-3, with D maybe TRBD2 (6 bases). CDR3 length: 17 amino acids. Germline V gene sequence: CDR1 SGHRS, CDR2 YFSETQ. V gave up 3 bases and J gave up 2 bases, with 19 bases separating them. CDR3 loop: CASSSRDSPFYTDTQYF. CDR3 DNA: TGCGCCAGCAGCTCCCGGGACTCTCCCTTCTACACAGATACGCAGTATTTT.

This clonotype has a handful of counts. The chain is built from TRBV15 and TRBJ2-3, with D possibly matching TRBD1 (6 bases). The V gene's germline CDR1 is LNHNV and CDR2 YYDKDF (reference sequence). V shed 10 bases and J shed 0 bases, with 14 bases lying between them. The CDR3 is 14 amino acids. CDR3 loop: CAIKPGQSTDTQYF. The CDR3 DNA reads TGTGCCATAAAGCCGGGACAAAGCACAGATACGCAGTATTTT.

This clonotype was recorded a few times. This chain links TRBV2 with TRBJ2-1; the D is unclear. Germline CDR1 is SNHLY and CDR2 is FYNNEI. Trimming cost V 0 bases and J 6 bases, with 9 bases left between them. This CDR3 comprises 14 residues. In DNA form, the CDR3 reads TGTGCCAGCAGTGAAGCCCGCTCTCCCAATGAGCAGTTCTTC. It translates to CASSEARSPNEQFF.

The chain links TRBV4-2 to TRBJ1-1; unclear D gene. The CDR3 contains 13 residues. Looked up from germline, CDR1 is LGHNA and CDR2 is YNFKEQ. Between the trimmed V and J ends, which lost 1 base and 4 bases, there was a span of 7 bases. This CDR3 is CASSQARLTEAFF. CDR3 DNA: TGTGCCAGCAGCCAAGCGAGACTCACTGAAGCTTTCTTT.

The V and J genes are TRBV4-2 and TRBJ2-2, with TRBD2 as a possible D gene (5 bases). Trimming removed 0 bases from V and 2 bases from J, with 19 bases in between. CDR1 and CDR2 from the germline V gene are LGHNA and YNFKEQ. The CDR3 length is 19 residues. The CDR3 loop reads CASSQDWTAGYRNTGELFF. Written as DNA, the CDR3 is TGTGCCAGCAGCCAAGATTGGACTGCGGGCTATCGTAACACCGGGGAGCTGTTTTTT.

This clonotype was seen a handful of times. V gene TRBV28 combines with J gene TRBJ2-7; TRBD1 agrees at 9 bases. Trimming removed 6 bases from V and 3 bases from J; junction bases left unmatched: 12. The CDR3 sequence is 16 residues long. Looked up from germline, CDR1 is MDHEN and CDR2 is SYDVKM. The CDR3 sequence: CASSRTGTGGFYEQYF. CDR3 DNA: TGTGCCAGCAGCCGGACAGGAACAGGGGGCTTCTACGAGCAGTACTTC.

The rearrangement uses TRBV6-1 and TRBJ2-4, with D perhaps TRBD1 (5 bases). With 5 bases removed from V and 0 bases from J, the gap between germline ends came to 11 bases. Germline CDR1 reads MNHNS; CDR2 reads SASEGT. This CDR3 is built from 15 residues. CDR3 sequence: CASSPTASAKNIQYF. CDR3 bases: TGTGCCAGCAGTCCGACAGCTTCAGCCAAAAACATTCAGTACTTC.

The V and J genes are TRBV7-9 and TRBJ2-1, with D unclear. The V end was cut by 3 bases, the J end by 0 bases, with 12 bases between. The CDR3 has 16 residues. Per germline, CDR1 SEHNR and CDR2 FQNEAQ (reference sequence). DNA for the CDR3: TGTGCCAGCAGCTTCGGGTTCCGGGTCTCCTACAATGAGCAGTTCTTC. Translated, it gives CASSFGFRVSYNEQFF.

As regards this clonotype: This may come from a read error, since a much larger clone is one base off. The chain uses TRBV3-1 and TRBJ2-2; D may be TRBD1 (6 bases). The CDR3 totals 16 residues. Germline V gene data show CDR1 as LGHDT and CDR2 as YNNKEL (reference sequence). The CDR3 DNA reads TGTGCCAGCAGCCAAGACACGGGACACAATACCGTGGAGCTGTTTTTT. This gives the protein CASSQDTGHNTVELFF.

This clonotype was seen only a few times. The V and J genes are TRBV6-1 and TRBJ2-1; 8 nucleotides agree with TRBD2. V shed 6 bases and J 8 bases; nucleotides not matched to a gene: 9. Germline CDR1 is MNHNS and CDR2 is SASEGT. The CDR3 runs to 14 residues. The CDR3 DNA reads as TGTGCCAGCAGCGGCGGGAGGCTATACGATGAGCAGTTCTTC. Translation: CASSGGRLYDEQFF.

In this sample, this clonotype turned up a few times. The V call is TRBV5-1, the J call TRBJ1-2; D not certain. V lost 2 bases and J 0 bases, leaving 8 bases between the germline ends. The CDR3 runs to 14 residues. Germline CDR1 SGHRS, CDR2 YFSETQ. DNA for the CDR3: TGCGCCAGCAGCTTATCCAAATCTAACTATGGCTACACCTTC. Translating gives CASSLSKSNYGYTF.

This chain joins TRBV6-5 and TRBJ2-5; 9 nucleotides line up with TRBD2. CDR1 and CDR2 (germline): MNHEY, SVGAGI. This CDR3 region has 16 residues. The V and J ends lost 0 bases and 2 bases, in that order; junction bases with no gene match: 4. CDR3 in amino acids: CASSYSRLAGQETQYF. The CDR3 DNA sequence: TGTGCCAGCAGTTACTCAAGGCTAGCGGGGCAAGAGACCCAGTACTTC.

The chain carries TRBV15 and TRBJ2-1; 11 bases are shared with TRBD2. Germline V lookup: CDR1 LNHNV, CDR2 YYDKDF (reference sequence). Germline trimming cut 3 bases from V and 7 bases from J; bases unmatched to any gene: 8. This CDR3 spans 16 amino acids. The CDR3 spells CATSSDTSGSLNEQFF. The CDR3 nucleotides read TGTGCCACCAGCAGCGATACTAGCGGGAGTTTGAATGAGCAGTTCTTC.

This CDR3 reads CSARLRTSGDPYEQYF. The DNA of the CDR3 is TGCAGTGCTAGACTAAGGACTAGCGGGGATCCGTACGAGCAGTACTTC. The gene calls are TRBV20-1 and TRBJ2-7; TRBD2 matches 12 bases. V lost 2 bases and J lost 4; bases outside the gene matches: 9. The CDR3 has 16 amino acids. CDR1 and CDR2 (germline): DFQATT, SNEGSKA (reference sequence).

This clonotype was detected only a few times. The rearrangement links TRBV27 to TRBJ1-2, with D perhaps matching TRBD1 (6 bases). The ends were cut back, 2 bases at V and 2 bases at J, with 15 bases in the middle. The CDR3 covers 16 residues. In germline, CDR1 is MNHEY, CDR2 SMNVEV (reference sequence). CDR3 loop: CASSLIPTGSNYGYTF. CDR3 DNA: TGTGCCAGCAGTTTAATCCCTACAGGGTCAAACTATGGCTACACCTTC.

The chain recombines TRBV7-6 with TRBJ2-2; no clear D gene. Between the trimmed V and J ends, which lost 5 bases and 3 bases, there was a span of 10 bases. This CDR3 has 14 residues. Per the germline V gene, CDR1 is SGHVS and CDR2 is FNYEAQ. Written as DNA, the CDR3 is TGTGCCAGCAGCCCCGGTAGTCACACCGGGGAGCTGTTTTTT. It codes for CASSPGSHTGELFF. The full variable domain, in which reference TRBV7-6 and TRBJ2-2 provide the parts outside the CDR3, is GAGVSQSPRYKVTKRGQDVALRCDPISGHVSLYWYRQALGQGPEFLTYFNYEAQQDKSGLPNDRFSAERPEGSISTLTIQRTEQRDSAMYRCASSPGSHTGELFFGEGSRLTVL.

This clonotype has a count of ten or more. This chain links TRBV12-3 or TRBV12-4 with TRBJ1-1; D unclear. The ends were cut back, 5 bases at V and 11 bases at J, with 18 bases in the middle. There are 13 residues in the CDR3. The CDR3 is CASSPLKVDWAFF. CDR3 DNA: TGTGCCAGCAGTCCCCTGAAGGTGGATTGGGCTTTCTTT.

This clonotype was counted only a few times. The J gene is TRBJ2-1, the V gene TRBV6-4, with 7 bases fitting TRBD1. The trim removed 2 bases at V and 10 bases at J, leaving 2 bases unmatched. Per the germline V gene, CDR1 is MRHNA and CDR2 is SNTAGT. CDR3 size: 12 residues. The CDR3 sequence is CASSDRGQEQFF. The CDR3 region has the DNA TGTGCCAGCAGTGACAGGGGGCAGGAGCAGTTCTTC.

This clonotype was seen ten or more times. The chain links TRBV12-3 or TRBV12-4 to TRBJ2-1; D is ambiguous. The CDR3 has 13 residues. Trimming stripped 7 bases from V and 6 bases from J, with 13 bases between. The CDR3 bases are TGTGCCAGCAACCCGGCGGAAATCAATGAGCAGTTCTTC. Translated, it gives CASNPAEINEQFF.

This clonotype was seen only a few times. The chain uses TRBV29-1 and TRBJ1-1; D is possibly TRBD1 (5 bases). In germline, CDR1 is SQVTM, CDR2 ANQGSEA. This CDR3 is built from 13 residues. With 1 base removed from V and 11 bases from J, the gap between germline ends came to 17 bases. The CDR3 DNA sequence: TGCAGCGTTGAAGCAGGGATCCCCTTGAAGGCTTTCTTT. It translates to CSVEAGIPLKAFF.